This entry lists 23 T cell receptor beta chains sequenced from one sample in a study of spatial heterogeneity in lung cancer. The time point is: sample taken at primary tumor resection. Unsorted whole RNA samples from tumor, nontumor lung or frozen PBMC were sequenced. TCRdb passed the 5' RACE reads through MiXCR, listing each CDR3 protein once. The sample records just under 95,000 distinct CDR3 sequences, 10% to 15% being singletons. The sample was PBMCs, taken at surgery. Every receptor here comes from a male donor with early-stage non-small cell lung cancer.

In this sample, this clonotype turned up many times. The rearrangement uses TRBV7-2 and TRBJ2-2; D not resolved. The V end lost 2 bases, the J end lost 4 bases, and 8 bases lay between the germline ends. Per germline, CDR1 SGHTA and CDR2 FQGNSA. The CDR3 spans 14 residues. The CDR3 sequence is CASSLPLTTGELFF. The CDR3 coding sequence is TGTGCCAGCAGCTTACCACTAACCACCGGGGAGCTGTTTTTT.

This clonotype was detected a few times. The chain is built from TRBV20-1 and TRBJ1-5; D is unresolved. The germline V gene encodes CDR1 DFQATT and CDR2 SNEGSKA (reference sequence). There are 17 residues in the CDR3. V was cut by 6 bases and J by 0 bases, with 21 bases left in between. CDR3 bases: TGCAGTGCGCCCAAGCCAGGCCCCCATAATAGCAATCAGCCCCAGCATTTT. Translation: CSAPKPGPHNSNQPQHF.

The genes are TRBV20-1 and TRBJ2-3; D not resolved. Trimming removed 0 bases from V and 1 base from J, with 8 bases in between. The germline V gene encodes CDR1 DFQATT and CDR2 SNEGSKA (reference sequence). The CDR3 totals 14 residues. As DNA, the CDR3 is TGCAGTGCTAGAGATCCTCTCGGCACAGATACGCAGTATTTT. It codes for CSARDPLGTDTQYF.

This clonotype appeared a few times. The chain has TRBV7-2 and TRBJ2-2; 7 nucleotides line up with TRBD1. V was clipped by 5 bases and J by 7 bases; unmatched bases: 13. The CDR3 is 16 residues long. CDR1 and CDR2 from the germline V gene are SGHTA and FQGNSA. The CDR3 sequence: CASSPRTGTVRGELFF. CDR3 sequence (DNA): TGTGCCAGCAGCCCGAGGACCGGGACAGTACGCGGGGAGCTGTTTTTT.

The rearrangement links TRBV6-5 to TRBJ1-2, with 8 bases aligning to TRBD1. The CDR3 is 16 residues long. The germline CDR1 and CDR2 sequences are MNHEY and SVGAGI. V dropped 6 bases and J dropped 1; count of bases not matched to a gene: 10. The CDR3 reads CASRRDRSLLNYGYTF. In DNA form, the CDR3 reads TGTGCCAGCAGACGGGACAGGTCCCTTCTTAACTATGGCTACACCTTC.

The gene calls are TRBV7-2 and TRBJ2-6; D ambiguous. This CDR3 region has 15 residues. The V end lost 1 base, the J end lost 2 bases, and 6 bases lay between the germline ends. Germline lookup yields CDR1 SGHTA and CDR2 FQGNSA. For the CDR3, the DNA is TGTGCCAGCAGCTTAGAGCTAACTGGGGCCAACGTCCTGACTTTC. This gives the protein CASSLELTGANVLTF.

This clonotype came up a few times. The CDR3 spells CASSVRGTDTEAFF. CDR3 DNA sequence: TGTGCCAGCAGTGTGAGGGGGACCGACACTGAAGCTTTCTTT. The chain combines TRBV2 with TRBJ1-1; D is perhaps TRBD1 (6 bases). From germline, CDR1 is SNHLY and CDR2 FYNNEI. The CDR3 runs to 14 residues. Trimming pared 4 bases from V and 3 bases from J, leaving 12 bases between.

In its sample, this clonotype was seen many times. The chain links TRBV28 to TRBJ2-6; D gene uncertain. CDR3 length: 15 residues. CDR1 is MDHEN and CDR2 is SYDVKM in the germline V gene. V was shortened by 5 bases and J by 0 bases, with 8 bases between the two germline ends. DNA for the CDR3: TGTGCCAGCAGTCTCCTTACCTCTGGGGCCAACGTCCTGACTTTC. Encoded protein: CASSLLTSGANVLTF.

This clonotype was recorded at least ten times. The chain employs TRBV7-8 and TRBJ2-1; 7 bases align to TRBD2. There are 13 residues in the CDR3. The V gene end was trimmed by 2 bases and the J gene end by 5 bases; junction bases not matched to a gene: 0. Germline assignment: CDR1 SGHVS and CDR2 FQNEAQ. The CDR3: CASSLLADNEQFF. For the CDR3, the DNA is TGTGCCAGCAGCTTACTAGCGGACAATGAGCAGTTCTTC.

The chain recombines TRBV6-2 or TRBV6-3 with TRBJ2-5; 7 bases fit TRBD2. Germline V gene lookup returns CDR1 MNHEY and CDR2 SVGEGT. Trimming cost V 4 bases and J 3 bases; bases outside gene matches: 5. This CDR3 comprises 14 residues. The CDR3 protein is CASSSSSGKETQYF. In nucleotides, the CDR3 is TGTGCCAGCAGTTCATCTAGCGGAAAAGAGACCCAGTACTTC.

This chain links TRBV6-2 or TRBV6-3 with TRBJ2-7; 11 nucleotides line up with TRBD1. J was trimmed by 9 bases and V by 2 bases; bases with no gene match: 6. Germline V gives CDR1 MNHEY, CDR2 SVGEGT. The length of the CDR3 is 14 residues. CDR3 region: CASSYPDRGLSQYF. CDR3 sequence (DNA): TGTGCCAGCAGTTACCCGGACAGGGGGCTGTCGCAGTACTTC.

This clonotype was detected many times. The chain uses TRBV5-1 and TRBJ2-3; D may be TRBD2 (6 bases). CDR1 and CDR2 from the germline V gene are SGHRS and YFSETQ. There are 15 residues in the CDR3. Trimming stripped 4 bases from V and 8 bases from J, with 20 bases between. The DNA of the CDR3 is TGCGCCAGCAGCCCGGGACTGGTCCAGGCGGTTACGCAGTATTTT. Translation gives CASSPGLVQAVTQYF.

This clonotype was observed a handful of times. The chain recombines TRBV11-2 with TRBJ2-2; 8 bases map to TRBD1. This CDR3 has 16 residues. Germline CDR1 reads SGHAT; CDR2 reads FQNNGV. Germline trimming cut 2 bases from V and 3 bases from J; bases unmatched to any gene: 5. CDR3 DNA sequence: TGTGCCAGCAGCTTACGGCAGGGGGCGGACACCGGGGAGCTGTTTTTT. Translation gives CASSLRQGADTGELFF.

This clonotype was counted a few times. The chain combines TRBV7-2 with TRBJ2-7; 7 bases map to TRBD2. The CDR3 has 15 residues. CDR1 SGHTA and CDR2 FQGNSA come from the germline V gene. With 3 bases clipped from V and 0 bases from J, the junction kept 5 bases outside the gene matches. The CDR3 DNA reads TGTGCCAGCAGCTTCACGCCGGGGGGCTCCTACGAGCAGTACTTC. Amino acid sequence: CASSFTPGGSYEQYF.

This clonotype was observed at least ten times. This sequence joins TRBV24-1 and TRBJ2-3, with 7 bases lining up with TRBD1. This CDR3 has 15 residues. V trimming: 0 bases; J trimming: 5 bases; junction bases outside the gene matches: 4. CDR1 and CDR2 (germline): KGHDR, SFDVKD. The CDR3 DNA is TGTGCCACCAGTGATTTGGGCCAGGGGGAAGATACGCAGTATTTT. Protein product: CATSDLGQGEDTQYF.

The gene calls are TRBV27 and TRBJ1-5; D uncertain. Germline V gene lookup returns CDR1 MNHEY and CDR2 SMNVEV (reference sequence). The V end lost 0 bases, the J end lost 1 base, and 7 bases lay between the germline ends. This CDR3 spans 15 amino acids. Written as DNA, the CDR3 is TGTGCCAGCAGTTTATCGTGGGGAAGCAATCAGCCCCAGCATTTT. Protein product: CASSLSWGSNQPQHF.

This clonotype came up a few times. The rearrangement joins TRBV4-3 to TRBJ2-1, with D hard to call. This CDR3 has 16 residues. Per the germline V gene, CDR1 is LGHNA and CDR2 is YSLEER. V was shortened by 0 bases and J by 0 bases, with 9 bases between the two germline ends. CDR3 DNA sequence: TGCGCCAGCAGCCAAGAACCCAGGCTCTCCTACAATGAGCAGTTCTTC. Translating it yields CASSQEPRLSYNEQFF.

The chain joins TRBV20-1 to TRBJ1-6, with 9 bases matching TRBD1. Trimming cost V 5 bases and J 4 bases; bases outside gene matches: 3. CDR1 is DFQATT and CDR2 is SNEGSKA in the germline V gene (reference sequence). CDR3 length: 14 amino acids. The CDR3 DNA follows: TGCAGTGCTGGGGGACAGGGTTATAATTCACCCCTCCACTTT. Residues: CSAGGQGYNSPLHF.

The chain employs TRBV3-1 and TRBJ2-3; D is possibly TRBD2 (6 bases). CDR1 and CDR2 from the germline V gene are LGHDT and YNNKEL (reference sequence). The length of the CDR3 is 14 residues. V was trimmed by 1 base and J by 9 bases, leaving 14 bases between them. DNA for the CDR3: TGTGCCAGCAGCCAAGGTCCCGGGGCGGGGACGCAGTATTTT. This translates into CASSQGPGAGTQYF.

This clonotype was observed a handful of times. This chain connects TRBV29-1 to TRBJ2-7; D is perhaps TRBD1 (5 bases). This CDR3 is 12 amino acids long. Germline V gives CDR1 SQVTM, CDR2 ANQGSEA. V was trimmed by 1 base and J by 3 bases, leaving 7 bases between them. Written as DNA, the CDR3 is TGCAGCGTTGAAGTGACAGACTACGAGCAGTACTTC. Its protein product is CSVEVTDYEQYF.

This clonotype appeared a few times. This chain joins TRBV21-1 and TRBJ2-5; the D call TRBD2 from the table was never checked on the DNA. TRBV21-1 is a documented pseudogene. This CDR3 comprises 14 residues. The CDR3 sequence is CASWAGPRCETQYF. CDR3 bases: TGTGCCAGTTGGGCCGGGCCCCGGTGCGAGACCCAGTACTTC.

The chain is built from TRBV24-1 and TRBJ2-2; D is undetermined. The CDR3 is made up of 11 amino acids. V gave up 7 bases and J gave up 7 bases, with 6 bases separating them. Germline V lookup: CDR1 KGHDR, CDR2 SFDVKD. The CDR3 bases are TGTGCCACCAGAAACCACGGGGAGCTGTTTTTT. Translation gives CATRNHGELFF.

In this sample, this clonotype turned up many times. V gene TRBV6-5 combines with J gene TRBJ1-2; D gene uncertain. The CDR3 length is 11 residues. The V and J ends lost 8 bases and 5 bases respectively, with 9 bases between them. In germline, CDR1 is MNHEY, CDR2 SVGAGI. CDR3: CASRFGYGYTF. The DNA of the CDR3 is TGTGCCAGCCGTTTTGGGTATGGCTACACCTTC.